Described below is a single T cell receptor beta chain sequence and its context. From germline, CDR1 is KGHSH and CDR2 LQKENI. The CDR3 runs to 15 residues. Trimming shortened V by 2 bases and J by 7 bases, and 15 bases separated the two germline ends. Post-sort purity exceeded 95% for all sorted populations. This entry is derived from a study of beta chain features in type 1 diabetes. The investigators reverse transcribed all of the isolated RNA, so they sequenced expressed TCRB transcripts. The table came from immunoSEQ multiplex PCR; TCRdb's copy has only in-frame clones and leaves some out. The table includes over 150,000 clones, less than 15% detected once.

The clonotype originates from a woman aged 18-29 years in good health. Sample: central memory CD4+ T cells from blood. The chain recombines TRBV18 with TRBJ2-1; D is undetermined. The CDR3 sequence: CASSPSGRLRNEQFF. As DNA, the CDR3 is TGTGCCAGCTCACCATCTGGTAGATTGAGGAATGAGCAGTTCTTC.